This T cell receptor (beta chain) was identified during a study of CD8 T cells in ankylosing spondylitis. The study, taken as a whole, reports: Significantly higher representation of disease-linked clones was reported for matched ankylosing spondylitis synovial fluid. For ankylosing spondylitis blood, a TCR beta motif of about 8 highly homologous variants appeared characteristic. Disease-linked clones bore a CD8+ phenotype, appearing relatively rarely in peripheral blood.

V lost 6 bases and J lost 4; bases outside the gene matches: 13. This CDR3 has 15 amino acids. The germline V gene has CDR1 DFQATT and CDR2 SNEGSKA (reference sequence). This clonotype was observed a handful of times. Its specificity is not known. Library preparation for TCR beta used quantitative 5'-RACE with molecular barcodes. One entry per CDR3 protein results from TCRdb running MiXCR on the 5' RACE reads. Altogether 250,000 to 350,000 distinct CDR3 sequences are present, around 19% being singletons, with the ten largest covering roughly 8%. Material: blood, either unsorted or a sorted T cell fraction (not recorded which). The J gene is TRBJ1-2, the V gene TRBV20-1; 8 bases fit TRBD1. This TCR was recovered from a male donor with ankylosing spondylitis or in good health (not recorded which). CDR3 residues: CSANDRGGSGYGYTF. Here the CDR3 DNA reads TGCAGTGCAAACGACAGGGGAGGGTCAGGCTATGGCTACACCTTC.